The sequence of this T cell receptor (beta chain) was determined in a study of blood T cell repertoires in COVID-19. Study summary: There were acute and convalescent COVID-19 samples, and they came from the United States, Italy and Spain.

Source study methods: The assay estimated nucleated cells by amplifying reference gene primers. The assay was immunoSEQ multiplex PCR, and TCRdb's table has in-frame clones only and misses some. V and J calls and clone size are copied from that table; D and trimming were computed from the DNA. There are about 45,000 clones in the sample; roughly 87% occur only once, and roughly 6.2% lies in the top ten. The CDR3 has 15 residues. CDR1 is SGHDT, CDR2 YYEEEE, per germline. The junction had 4 bases not matched to a gene; V was cut back by 5 bases and J by 2 bases. Sequencing used peripheral blood. The gene calls are TRBV5-6 and TRBJ2-3, with 11 bases aligning to TRBD2. The TCR comes from a human donor in a cohort sampled during active COVID-19. The CDR3: CASSYSGGVTDTQYF. CDR3 coding DNA: TGTGCCAGCAGTTATAGCGGGGGGGTCACAGATACGCAGTATTTT.